This T cell receptor (beta chain) was profiled in a study of T cell responses to AZD1222 COVID-19 vaccine (dated by TCRdb to about 2021). Broadly, across the study: Because spike-specific TCR depth and breadth did not differ between the two schedules, AZD1222 recipients who got a second dose at roughly 4 weeks were pooled with those who got a second dose at roughly 12 weeks. A total of 230 to 250 trial participants underwent TCR sequencing, of whom 207 received two doses of AZD1222 and approximately 25 received two doses of the MenACWY control vaccine. Trial participants were enrolled by age into 18-55, 56-69 and 70-plus year subgroups, with roughly 150, 30 and 60 TCR-sequenced participants respectively. Overall study results and their limits: A significant rise in spike-specific TCR breadth and depth was observed after two AZD1222 doses relative to day 0 and relative to MenACWY recipients. Conclusions about previously exposed vaccinees are limited, since just six or seven AZD1222 recipients were seropositive for SARS-CoV-2 at baseline. Reportedly, close to half of the unique spike-specific TCRs recognized epitopes lying outside the regions that are mutated in the B.1.351 and B.1.1.7 variants. The whole spike protein was spanned by vaccine-associated CD4 TCRs, and dominant responses were seen in regions 160-218 and 743-854. The 56-69-year group was small, and its depth increase did not reach significance, likely because of low power. Because no day 14 peak-response samples were available, repertoires were characterized only after the peak T cell response. Most participants were white British and females outnumbered males, and the authors suggested that clonal diversity may have been underestimated.

The CDR3 regions of human TCRbeta chains were analyzed by immunosequencing. The authors' pipeline ran thus. TCRs in the repertoires were matched against a reference library of SARS-CoV-2-specific TCRs that had been generated with the MIRA antigen-specificity platform. Breadth meant the fraction of unique TCRs that were SARS-CoV-2-associated, whereas depth meant the fraction of total T cells that were SARS-CoV-2-associated. Using the MIRA data, each spike-specific TCR was assigned both to the spike region to which the TCR was reactive and to a CD4 or CD8 class. Log10-transformed breadth and depth values were compared by one-way ANOVA with Sidak's multiple comparisons tests. Drawn from immuneACCESS, this table holds only the in-frame rearrangements with V and J called that TCRdb kept. Clones are partly lost; checked studies trace under half to an unresolved V gene and leave the rest unexplained. That table supplies the V and J calls and clone size; D and trimming were determined from the DNA. This sample gives about 150,000 clones in total; just over 90% of them show up just once. Jointly, the top ten make up approximately 9% of the sample.

Interpreted using the paper, the time point label stands for: baseline before first vaccination. Vaccinee samples were obtained from the UK trials COV001 and COV002, which included a single-blind randomized controlled phase 2/3 trial of AZD1222 (ChAdOx1 nCoV-19) in healthy adults. Trial participant PBMC samples were collected at day 0 and day 28 after the second dose for TCRbeta chain sequencing. In this sample, this clone turned up once. What antigen it recognizes has not been identified. Qualities for individual bases were not recorded, and no much larger clone is one base off. This sample also contains other DNA sequences that code for the same CDR3. Here the sequenced sample was peripheral blood, taken on day 0 of AZD1222 vaccination. The receptor was derived from an adult in good health.

The bases are TGTGCCAGCAGCCTCGGACAGGGCAACACTGAAGCTTTCTTT. Translated, this gives CASSLGQGNTEAFF. The rearranged chain carries TRBV28 and TRBJ1-1, with TRBD1 identical over 8 junction bases. The CDR3 holds 14 amino acids from the cysteine to the phenylalanine. Of the read, only the CDR3 DNA is kept; its 42 bases are in frame from base 1. Trimming removed 6 bases from V and 2 bases from J; the gene matches leave 5 bases unexplained. The germline V gene specifies MDHEN as CDR1 and SYDVKM as CDR2.